Listed below are T cell receptor beta chains from one sample, sequenced in a study of radiation and T cells in renal cell carcinoma. The method was immunoSEQ multiplex PCR; TCRdb's version includes in-frame clones alone and lacks a portion of them. The sample includes 150,000 to 190,000 clones, roughly 86% of them seen just once. Here the sequenced sample was blood, taken from a patient whose treatment included radiotherapy and nephrectomy. The receptors stem from a woman between 50 and 59 years old with renal cell carcinoma. Each CDR3 is given with its conserved first and last residue. Fields, in order: J gene, clone size, V gene, D gene, CDR3 DNA, CDR3 protein. A D gene is named only where the DNA matches it firmly. Size values are once, few and many counts, or a class for expanded clones, and some rows have none.

>TRBJ2-2|NA|TRBV2|NA
TGTGCCAGCAAAAAAGACAGCACCGGGGAGCTGTTTTTT
CASKKDSTGELFF
>TRBJ1-5|few|TRBV7-8|TRBD1
TGTGCCAGCAGCCCCGGGACAGTCAATCAGCCCCAGCATTTT
CASSPGTVNQPQHF
>TRBJ1-1|NA|TRBV29-1|NA
TGCAGCGTTGAAGAAAACGCGGGTACTGAAGCTTTCTTT
CSVEENAGTEAFF
>TRBJ2-1|NA|TRBV25-1|NA
TGTGCCAGCAGTGACCCTAATTACAATGAGCAGTTCTTC
CASSDPNYNEQFF
>TRBJ1-2|once|TRBV28|NA
TGTGCCAGCAGTTTAGGACCAACTCACTATGGCTACACCTTC
CASSLGPTHYGYTF
>TRBJ2-7|NA|TRBV5-1|TRBD1
TGCGCCAGCAGCTTGGACAGGGGGATGAACGAGCAGTACTTC
CASSLDRGMNEQYF
>TRBJ2-5|NA|TRBV7-2|NA
TGTGCCAGCAGCTTACGGAGAGAAGAGACCCAGTACTTC
CASSLRREETQYF
>TRBJ2-3|NA|TRBV19|TRBD2
TGTGCCAGTAGGGGCGGGGGAAGAACAGATACGCAGTATTTT
CASRGGGRTDTQYF
>TRBJ2-1|NA|TRBV19|NA
TGTGCCAGCTCGACAGTTTATGAGCAGTTCTTC
CASSTVYEQFF
>TRBJ2-5|NA|TRBV6-6|NA
TGTGCCAGCAGTTACGGGGATACTACGGGGGAGACCCAGTACTTC
CASSYGDTTGETQYF
>TRBJ2-2|few|TRBV6-1|NA
TGTGCCAGCGTCAGGACAACGAACACCGGGGAGCTGTTTTTT
CASVRTTNTGELFF
>TRBJ2-6|NA|TRBV7-9|NA
TGTGCCAGCAGTTACCTAACAGGGCCGGTTAACTCTGGGGCCAACGTCCTGACTTTC
CASSYLTGPVNSGANVLTF
>TRBJ2-3|NA|TRBV9|NA
TGTGCCAGCAGCTCAGGACCACAACCCTCCACAGATACGCAGTATTTT
CASSSGPQPSTDTQYF
>TRBJ1-2|NA|TRBV5-1|NA
TGCGCCAGCAGCTTGGGGGATAGGGTTCAGGACTATGGCTACACCTTC
CASSLGDRVQDYGYTF
>TRBJ2-1|NA|TRBV19|TRBD2
TGTGCCAGTTCTAGCGGGGGGCCAACGAGCTCCTACAATGAGCAGTTCTTC
CASSSGGPTSSYNEQFF
>TRBJ1-2|NA|TRBV2|NA
TGTGCCAGCAGTGATTTCCAGGAATATGGCTACACCTTC
CASSDFQEYGYTF
>TRBJ1-2|NA|TRBV7-2|NA
TGTGCCAGCAGCTTAGAAGGCCGGGGTCGGGGCTACACCTTC
CASSLEGRGRGYTF
>TRBJ2-5|NA|TRBV5-1|TRBD2
TGCGCCAGCAGCCCGGGGGGGCCTGGGGAGACCCAGTACTTC
CASSPGGPGETQYF
>TRBJ1-2|NA|TRBV6-6|NA
TGTGCCACGAACGGGTCTCCGTCATTATATGGCTACACCTTC
CATNGSPSLYGYTF
>TRBJ2-7|NA|TRBV11-2|TRBD1
TGTGCCAGCAGCTTAAGAAGAGGGTCAGGGGGATACGAGCAGTACTTC
CASSLRRGSGGYEQYF
>TRBJ2-1|once|TRBV25-1|NA
TGTGCCAGCAGTGAATCCTTCCCTTTGAACAGGGACGATGAGCAGTTCTTC
CASSESFPLNRDDEQFF
>TRBJ2-7|NA|TRBV10-1|NA
TGCGCCAGCAGCGGGGACGGTACCTACGAGCAGTACTTC
CASSGDGTYEQYF
>TRBJ1-1|once|TRBV19|NA
TGTGCCAGTAGTAAGAGCCGGCTGAACACTGAAGCTTTCTTT
CASSKSRLNTEAFF
>TRBJ1-1|NA|TRBV7-3|NA
TGTGCCAGCAGCTTAATGGGTGCTGAAGCTTTCTTT
CASSLMGAEAFF
>TRBJ1-1|NA|TRBV7-9|NA
TGTGCCAGCAGCCGACAGACTGAAGCTTTCTTT
CASSRQTEAFF
>TRBJ1-4|NA|TRBV4-3|NA
TGCGCCAGCAGCGCCGCCATGGGGGCAACTAATGAAAAACTGTTTTTT
CASSAAMGATNEKLFF